The clone carrying this TCR beta chain came up many times. Samples came from axillary lymph nodes draining the breast cancer. The ends were cut back, 3 bases at V and 6 bases at J, with 10 bases in the middle. The CDR3 spans 13 residues. The V gene's germline CDR1 is SGHTA and CDR2 FQGTGA. This record belongs to a study of breast tumors, draining lymph nodes, adjacent tissues. TCRdb reanalysed the multiplex PCR reads using MiXCR and keeps one entry per CDR3 protein. The sample consists of about 130,000 distinct CDR3 sequences, nearly 20% of them appearing once. This clonotype was obtained from a female donor with breast cancer. Some clones in this sample may be carry-over from other donors' samples. Sequenced: axillary lymph node tissue. The gene calls are TRBV7-3 and TRBJ2-3; perhaps TRBD2 as D (5 bases). This CDR3 is CASSFGSSDTQYF. The CDR3 DNA is TGTGCCAGCAGCTTTGGGAGTTCGGATACGCAGTATTTT. Based on the CDR3 plus reference TRBV7-3 and TRBJ2-3, the full variable domain is GAGVSQTPSNKVTEKGKYVELRCDPISGHTALYWYRQSLGQGPEFLIYFQGTGAADDSGLPNDRFFAVRPEGSVSTLKIQRTERGDSAVYLCASSFGSSDTQYFGPGTRLTVL.